Below are 30 T cell receptor beta chains sequenced from a single sample in a study of T-cell memory formation after mild COVID-19 listed by TCRdb under 2021. The library was produced with 5' RACE. The sequencing machine was an Illumina NovaSeq 6000. TCRdb trimmed public reads at Q25 via fastp, called clones via MiXCR and kept in-frame beta chains. Each CDR3 protein gets just one entry, which takes the most common genes and DNA from the rows behind it. This sample has 300,000 to 400,000 distinct CDR3 sequences in its table, and 15% to 20% of those were observed once. About a fifth of the sample belongs to the ten largest clones. The source material was PBMCs or a T cell subset sorted from them (not recorded which). The receptor set was obtained from a man between 18 and 35 years old who had mild COVID-19 (a few samples of this study predate the infection). The sample titles of this study are shuffled in the database, so cell type and time point are left out; the donor was told from shared clones.

In this sample, this clonotype turned up a few times. The chain is built from TRBV10-3 and TRBJ1-2, with D possibly TRBD1 on 5 matching bases. V was clipped by 3 bases and J by 4 bases, with 9 bases between them. Germline V gene sequence: CDR1 ENHRY, CDR2 SYGVKD. This CDR3 has 13 amino acids. CDR3 sequence: CAISDRGTYGYTF. For the CDR3, the DNA is TGTGCCATCAGTGACAGAGGGACCTATGGCTACACCTTC.

This clonotype was seen more than once but under ten times. The gene calls are TRBV9 and TRBJ2-3; TRBD1 matches 7 bases. The CDR3 is 14 amino acids. Germline V CDR1 and CDR2: SGDLS, YYNGEE. Losses at the gene ends were 0 bases for V and 6 bases for J; bases not matched to a gene: 4. DNA for the CDR3: TGTGCCAGCAGCGTAGTTGACAGGGTGGATACGCAGTATTTT. Amino acids: CASSVVDRVDTQYF.

There are many counts of this clonotype. The chain carries TRBV6-1 and TRBJ1-4; D remains ambiguous. Germline values: CDR1 MNHNS, CDR2 SASEGT. Trimming shortened V by 5 bases and J by 4 bases, and 23 bases separated the two germline ends. The CDR3 extends over 18 amino acids. CDR3 sequence: CASSWDFRSSAFNEKLFF. The CDR3 coding sequence is TGTGCCAGCAGTTGGGATTTTCGTTCGTCCGCCTTTAATGAAAAACTGTTTTTT.

This clonotype has a handful of counts. This chain joins TRBV20-1 and TRBJ2-3; D is unresolved. The germline V gene has CDR1 DFQATT and CDR2 SNEGSKA (reference sequence). V gave up 2 bases and J gave up 2 bases, with 11 bases separating them. This CDR3 region has 14 residues. CDR3 bases: TGCAGTGCTAGACTCTACAGCCCCACAGATACGCAGTATTTT. This translates into CSARLYSPTDTQYF.

The chain links TRBV2 to TRBJ2-5, with 7 bases fitting TRBD2. The CDR3 consists of 15 residues. Germline trimming cut 0 bases from V and 6 bases from J; bases unmatched to any gene: 7. Per the germline V gene, CDR1 is SNHLY and CDR2 is FYNNEI. The DNA for the CDR3 is TGTGCCAGCAGTGAAGCGCCAGGCGGGGGAAAGACCCAGTACTTC. Encoded protein: CASSEAPGGGKTQYF.

The rearrangement uses TRBV2 and TRBJ2-1; 11 bases are a match to TRBD2. Germline-derived CDR1 and CDR2 are SNHLY and FYNNEI. With V trimmed by 6 bases and J by 9 bases, 7 bases remained unmatched. The CDR3 is made up of 14 amino acids. CDR3: CASRILAGEGEQFF. In DNA, the CDR3 is TGTGCCAGCAGGATACTAGCGGGGGAGGGTGAGCAGTTCTTC.

This clonotype was picked up many times. J is TRBJ2-5 and V is TRBV11-2; D possibly uses TRBD1 or TRBD2 (5 bases each). V shed 2 bases and J shed 1 base, with 11 bases lying between them. The CDR3 has 15 residues. Germline CDR1 reads SGHAT; CDR2 reads FQNNGV. The CDR3 region has the DNA TGTGCCAGCAGCTTATTTCCGGGACCCCAAGAGACCCAGTACTTC. Protein product: CASSLFPGPQETQYF.

This clonotype was seen many times. The J gene is TRBJ2-3, the V gene TRBV7-3, with 13 bases aligning to TRBD2. The CDR3 sequence is 15 residues long. Germline V gene sequence: CDR1 SGHTA, CDR2 FQGTGA. V lost 4 bases, J lost 3 bases, and 1 base stayed unmatched. CDR3 sequence (DNA): TGTGCCAGCAGCTCGGGACTAGCGGGGACAGATACGCAGTATTTT. This codes for CASSSGLAGTDTQYF.

This chain joins TRBV7-9 and TRBJ1-1; tentative D call: TRBD1 (5 bases). CDR1 and CDR2 from the germline V gene are SEHNR and FQNEAQ (reference sequence). The length of the CDR3 is 13 residues. Trimming took off 6 bases at V and 1 base at J, with 9 bases between the two ends. This chain's CDR3 is CASRVDRNTEAFF. CDR3 DNA sequence: TGTGCCAGCAGGGTCGACAGGAACACTGAAGCTTTCTTT.

The chain links TRBV6-2 or TRBV6-3 to TRBJ2-7; D is uncertain. Germline V CDR1 and CDR2: MNHEY, SVGEGT. The CDR3 consists of 14 residues. The V end lost 6 bases, the J end lost 6 bases, and 18 bases lay between the germline ends. CDR3: CASRENTSGREQYF. CDR3 nucleotides: TGTGCCAGCAGAGAAAATACTTCCGGGCGCGAGCAGTACTTC.

At least ten counts were recorded for this clonotype. This chain joins TRBV6-5 and TRBJ2-1; TRBD1 aligns across 8 bases. The V and J ends lost 7 bases and 4 bases, in that order; junction bases with no gene match: 9. Germline CDR1 MNHEY, CDR2 SVGAGI. The CDR3 sequence is 15 residues long. CDR3 amino acids: CASNEQGDGYNEQFF. The CDR3 DNA follows: TGTGCCAGCAACGAACAGGGGGACGGATACAATGAGCAGTTCTTC.

This clonotype was seen only a few times. The chain couples TRBV7-8 to TRBJ2-3; 8 bases map to TRBD2. V lost 5 bases to trimming and J lost 1 base; unmatched junction nucleotides: 8. Germline lookup yields CDR1 SGHVS and CDR2 FQNEAQ. The CDR3 loop spans 16 amino acids. For the CDR3, the DNA is TGTGCCAGCAGCCCCGAGGCGCGGGGGGGCACAGATACGCAGTATTTT. Translated: CASSPEARGGTDTQYF.

The chain combines TRBV7-2 with TRBJ2-2, with a weak D call TRBD1 (6 bases). The CDR3 is 15 amino acids. V gave up 5 bases and J gave up 2 bases, with 12 bases separating them. Germline V gene sequence: CDR1 SGHTA, CDR2 FQGNSA. CDR3 nucleotide sequence: TGTGCCAGCAGCGCGGACAGTCCCAACACCGGGGAGCTGTTTTTT. Its protein product is CASSADSPNTGELFF.

V is TRBV6-2 or TRBV6-3 and J is TRBJ1-2; D is possibly TRBD1 (6 bases). The CDR3 has 14 amino acids. The ends were cut back, 2 bases at V and 4 bases at J, with 11 bases in the middle. Per the germline V gene, CDR1 is MNHEY and CDR2 is SVGEGT. The CDR3 here is CASSYGGPGYGYTF. DNA of the CDR3: TGTGCCAGCAGTTACGGGGGGCCTGGCTATGGCTACACCTTC.

This clonotype was observed a few times. This chain uses TRBV2 with TRBJ2-1, with 11 positions matching TRBD1. Germline lookup yields CDR1 SNHLY and CDR2 FYNNEI. Trimming at V came to 5 bases and at J to 8 bases, leaving 8 bases not matched to a gene. The CDR3 runs 15 residues. The CDR3 DNA follows: TGTGCCAGCAGTAGGGACAGGGGGTTTAAGGATGAGCAGTTCTTC. Translating gives CASSRDRGFKDEQFF.

This clonotype was seen ten or more times. The J gene is TRBJ2-1, the V gene TRBV23-1; 8 bases match TRBD2. TRBV23-1 is filed as an ORF, its function uncertain. The CDR3 has 16 residues. The trim removed 4 bases at V and 7 bases at J, leaving 12 bases unmatched. The CDR3, as DNA: TGCGCCAGCAGTCCCCGCCGGGGGGGGGCCATAAATGAGCAGTTCTTC. Protein product: CASSPRRGGAINEQFF.

There are many counts of this clonotype. V usage is TRBV7-2 and J usage is TRBJ1-3; D uncertain. The germline gives CDR1 SGHTA, CDR2 FQGNSA. CDR3 length equals 12 residues. V was clipped by 6 bases and J by 2 bases, with 5 bases between them. The CDR3 here is CASSLPGNTIYF. DNA of the CDR3: TGTGCCAGCAGTTTACCTGGAAACACCATATATTTT.

This clonotype was counted a few times. The chain uses TRBV5-1 and TRBJ2-7, with TRBD2 matching over 10 bases. Losses at the gene ends were 0 bases for V and 3 bases for J; bases not matched to a gene: 6. The CDR3 runs 16 residues. Germline V gene lookup returns CDR1 SGHRS and CDR2 YFSETQ. CDR3 sequence (DNA): TGCGCCAGCAGCTTGGCTCTAGCGGGGGAAGGCTACGAGCAGTACTTC. Translated, it gives CASSLALAGEGYEQYF.

This clonotype was detected only a few times. The chain has TRBV2 and TRBJ2-7; D gene uncertain. CDR1 is SNHLY and CDR2 is FYNNEI in the germline V gene. V lost 3 bases and J 6 bases, leaving 9 bases between the germline ends. CDR3 size: 12 residues. CDR3 residues: CASSEGPGEQYV. CDR3 in DNA: TGTGCCAGCAGTGAGGGCCCGGGCGAGCAGTACGTC.

J is TRBJ2-2 and V is TRBV5-6, with TRBD2 matching over 10 bases. The J segment lost 4 bases and the V segment lost 5 bases, leaving 2 bases of the junction unmatched. Per germline, CDR1 SGHDT and CDR2 YYEEEE. The CDR3 totals 14 residues. The CDR3 protein is CASSRLAGTGELFF. The CDR3 bases are TGTGCCAGCAGTAGACTAGCGGGCACCGGGGAGCTGTTTTTT.

The CDR3 DNA sequence: TGTGCCAGCAGCCAATTCTTCACAGGAGGAGAGACCCAGTACTTC. Amino acid sequence: CASSQFFTGGETQYF. The rearrangement uses TRBV3-1 and TRBJ2-5; perhaps D is TRBD1 or TRBD2 (5 bases each). Trimming took off 2 bases at V and 4 bases at J, with 14 bases between the two ends. Germline V gene lookup returns CDR1 LGHDT and CDR2 YNNKEL (reference sequence). This CDR3 contains 15 residues.

Written as DNA, the CDR3 is TGTGCCATCAGGGGTCCACTATCCTACGAGCAGTACTTC. As protein: CAIRGPLSYEQYF. The chain uses TRBV10-3 and TRBJ2-7; D uncertain. This CDR3 is 13 amino acids long. Germline-derived CDR1 and CDR2 are ENHRY and SYGVKD. V was pared by 6 bases and J by 1 base, with 10 bases between.

This clonotype was seen a few times. The chain uses TRBV9 and TRBJ1-6; maybe TRBD1 (5 bases). This CDR3 contains 15 residues. Trimming left V 0 bases short and J 3 bases short, with 7 bases between. Germline loops: CDR1 SGDLS, CDR2 YYNGEE. CDR3 amino acids: CASSVEGDYNSPLHF. The CDR3 DNA reads as TGTGCCAGCAGCGTAGAAGGGGACTATAATTCACCCCTCCACTTT.

This clonotype has just a few counts. The chain couples TRBV4-2 to TRBJ1-1, with 10 nucleotides matching TRBD1. V dropped 4 bases and J dropped 1; count of bases not matched to a gene: 9. The CDR3 spans 17 residues. Per the germline V gene, CDR1 is LGHNA and CDR2 is YNFKEQ. The CDR3 sequence is CASSPGDRGWANTEAFF. As DNA, the CDR3 is TGTGCCAGCAGCCCGGGGGACAGGGGATGGGCGAACACTGAAGCTTTCTTT.

The table lists this clonotype with a few counts. The V gene is TRBV6-2 or TRBV6-3, the J gene TRBJ2-1; the D is unclear. This CDR3 has 16 residues. V was shortened by 2 bases and J by 4 bases, with 15 bases between the two germline ends. Germline values: CDR1 MNHEY, CDR2 SVGEGT. The CDR3, as DNA: TGTGCCAGCAGTTACCTCTCCACCGGAGCGTACAATGAGCAGTTCTTC. Translating gives CASSYLSTGAYNEQFF.

The chain recombines TRBV6-6 with TRBJ2-1, with D perhaps matching TRBD2 (7 bases). Trimming removed 2 bases from V and 7 bases from J, with 12 bases in between. Germline V lookup: CDR1 MNHNY, CDR2 SVGAGI (reference sequence). The CDR3 length is 14 residues. CDR3 in DNA: TGTGCCAGCAGTTACGGTAGGGGGGGAAATGAGCAGTTCTTC. Amino acid sequence: CASSYGRGGNEQFF.

This clonotype came up a few times. The chain uses TRBV9 and TRBJ2-5; a possible D gene is TRBD1 (5 bases). Germline CDR1 and CDR2: SGDLS and YYNGEE. Between the trimmed V and J ends, which lost 3 bases and 4 bases, there was a span of 16 bases. The CDR3 contains 15 residues. The CDR3 spells CASSARTTPRETQYF. The CDR3 DNA reads TGTGCCAGCAGCGCCCGGACAACACCTAGAGAGACCCAGTACTTC.

This clonotype was detected only a few times. This chain links TRBV6-5 with TRBJ1-1, with D possibly being TRBD1 (6 bases). CDR1 and CDR2 from the germline V gene are MNHEY and SVGAGI. The CDR3 has 12 amino acids. V lost 11 bases and J 1 base, leaving 11 bases between the germline ends. This chain's CDR3 is CAGGDPNTEAFF. Here the CDR3 DNA reads TGTGCCGGGGGCGATCCGAACACTGAAGCTTTCTTT.

This clonotype was counted ten times or more. At one boundary the junction diverges from the germline segment, which might be a read error. This chain connects TRBV4-1 to TRBJ2-5; D unclear. CDR1 and CDR2 (germline): MGHRA, YSYEKL. The CDR3 sequence is 15 residues long. The CDR3 coding sequence is TGCGCCAGCACCCAAGAGTCGGCTATCCAAGAGACCCAGTACTTC. The encoded protein is CASTQESAIQETQYF.

This clonotype was picked up many times. The chain employs TRBV2 and TRBJ2-5; D is undetermined. Germline-derived CDR1 and CDR2 are SNHLY and FYNNEI. V was trimmed by 6 bases and J by 2 bases, leaving 7 bases between them. The CDR3 is 12 amino acids. DNA of the CDR3: TGTGCCAGCAGCCAGGCGCAAGAGACCCAGTACTTC. Translated: CASSQAQETQYF.